Included here is one T cell receptor (beta chain) sequence, with context. Its specificity is unknown. This specimen comes from a study of T-cell memory formation after mild COVID-19. About the research overall: In these data, TCR clusters were largely donor specific. General study results and limits: Clones shrinking between day 15 and 85 showed a balanced CD4/CD8 split, and those that grew later tilted toward CD4+.

Via MiXCR, TCRdb re-called the 5' RACE reads, giving one row per CDR3 protein. The table shows around 130,000 distinct CDR3 sequences, with 15% to 20% occurring only once. V was pared by 0 bases and J by 0 bases, with 17 bases between. CDR3 length equals 18 residues. Per germline, CDR1 MNHEY and CDR2 SVGAGI. This receptor was obtained from an adult woman who had mild COVID-19 (a few samples of this study predate the infection). Cell type and time point are not known. The chain is built from TRBV6-5 and TRBJ2-5; D may be TRBD1 or TRBD2 (5 bases each). The source material was PBMCs or a T cell subset sorted from them (not recorded which). CDR3 in DNA: TGTGCCAGCAGTTACTCTACGAGGGACGTCTGGTACCAAGAGACCCAGTACTTC. It specifies CASSYSTRDVWYQETQYF.